This entry concerns a single T cell receptor (beta chain). CDR1 is MDHEN, CDR2 SYDVKM, per germline. The CDR3 runs to 16 residues. Trimming shortened V by 7 bases and J by 0 bases, and 16 bases separated the two germline ends. Using immunoSEQ multiplex PCR, the repertoire was profiled, and TCRdb retains in-frame clones only, with some absent. Of 200,000 or so clones in the sample, roughly 94% are singletons; the top ten hold approximately 1.4%. These data belong to a study of control samples from healthy donors and cancer patients. This TCR was recovered from a man aged 45 to 65 in good health. J is TRBJ2-1 and V is TRBV28; D is perhaps TRBD2 (5 bases). The sample taken for sequencing was blood. The CDR3 here is CASTLEDPHSYNEQFF. DNA for the CDR3: TGTGCCAGCACCCTGGAGGACCCGCACTCCTACAATGAGCAGTTCTTC.